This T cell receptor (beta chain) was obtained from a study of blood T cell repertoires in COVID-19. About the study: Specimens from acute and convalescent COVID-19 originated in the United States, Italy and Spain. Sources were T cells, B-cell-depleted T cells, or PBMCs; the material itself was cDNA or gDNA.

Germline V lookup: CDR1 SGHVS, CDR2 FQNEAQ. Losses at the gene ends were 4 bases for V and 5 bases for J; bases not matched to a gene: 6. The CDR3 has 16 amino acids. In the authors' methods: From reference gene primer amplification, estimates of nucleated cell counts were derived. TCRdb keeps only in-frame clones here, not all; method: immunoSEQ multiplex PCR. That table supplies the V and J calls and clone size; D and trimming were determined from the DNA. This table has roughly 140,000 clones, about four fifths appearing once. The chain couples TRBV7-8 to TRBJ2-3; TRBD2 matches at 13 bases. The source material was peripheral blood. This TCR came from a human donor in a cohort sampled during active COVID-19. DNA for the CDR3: TGTGCCAGCAGCTCCCGGACTAGCGGGGGACGAGATACGCAGTATTTT. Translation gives CASSSRTSGGRDTQYF.